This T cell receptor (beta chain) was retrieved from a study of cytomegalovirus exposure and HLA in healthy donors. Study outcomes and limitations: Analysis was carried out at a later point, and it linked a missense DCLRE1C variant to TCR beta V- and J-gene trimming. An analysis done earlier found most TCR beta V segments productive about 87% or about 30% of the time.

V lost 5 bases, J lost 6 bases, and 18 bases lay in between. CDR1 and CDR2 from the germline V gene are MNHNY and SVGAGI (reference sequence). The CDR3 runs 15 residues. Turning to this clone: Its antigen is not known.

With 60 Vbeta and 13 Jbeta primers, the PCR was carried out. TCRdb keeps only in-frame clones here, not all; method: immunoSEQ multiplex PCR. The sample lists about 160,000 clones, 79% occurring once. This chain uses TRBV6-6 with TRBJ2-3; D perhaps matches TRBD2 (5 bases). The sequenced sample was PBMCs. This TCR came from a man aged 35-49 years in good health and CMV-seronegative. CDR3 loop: CASSRGPRTGDTQYF. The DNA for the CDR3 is TGTGCCAGCAGTCGCGGACCTCGCACGGGGGATACGCAGTATTTT.